One and the same sample provided the 19 T cell receptor beta chains below, sequenced in a study of cytomegalovirus exposure and HLA in healthy donors. The PCR ran on 60 Vbeta and 13 Jbeta primers. Sequencing was performed with immunoSEQ multiplex PCR; in TCRdb, only in-frame clones are kept and a portion is missing. The table has 150,000 or so clones, over 75% seen once; the top ten hold under 8%. Source material: PBMCs. The receptor set was obtained from a man aged 35 to 55 in good health and CMV-seropositive.

This clone was detected once. For the CDR3, the DNA is TGCGCCAGCAGCCAGGGGGTAGATAACTATGGCTACACCTTC. Translation gives CASSQGVDNYGYTF. The rearrangement links TRBV5-1 to TRBJ1-2; 7 bases are a match to TRBD1. The CDR3 sequence is 14 residues long. The germline V gene has CDR1 SGHRS and CDR2 YFSETQ. V lost 4 bases to trimming and J lost 1 base; unmatched junction nucleotides: 4.

The CDR3 nucleotides read TGCAGCGTTGATCCCGGGACTTCCTACAATGAGCAGTTCTTC. Protein product: CSVDPGTSYNEQFF. The chain links TRBV29-1 to TRBJ2-1; weak D call: TRBD2 (6 bases). Germline V gives CDR1 SQVTM, CDR2 ANQGSEA. The ends were cut back, 3 bases at V and 1 base at J, with 10 bases in the middle. This CDR3 region has 14 residues.

This clone was picked up a small number of times. This rearrangement joins TRBV6-1 to TRBJ2-4; 9 nucleotides line up with TRBD1. CDR1 is MNHNS, CDR2 SASEGT, per germline. V trimming: 3 bases; J trimming: 12 bases; junction bases outside the gene matches: 12. The CDR3 extends over 15 amino acids. Written as DNA, the CDR3 is TGTGCCAGCAGTGATAGGGACAGGGAGGGGTCCAGTCAGTACTTC. It yields the protein CASSDRDREGSSQYF.

The rearrangement links TRBV2 to TRBJ1-2; 7 bases fit TRBD1. Germline trimming cut 8 bases from V and 4 bases from J; bases unmatched to any gene: 13. Looked up from germline, CDR1 is SNHLY and CDR2 is FYNNEI. The CDR3 covers 15 residues. The CDR3 DNA reads as TGTGCCAGCGCGAGAGAGGGGGACAGCCGCTATGGCTACACCTTC. Translated, it gives CASAREGDSRYGYTF.

The gene calls are TRBV28 and TRBJ2-5; 13 positions match TRBD2. Germline V gene lookup returns CDR1 MDHEN and CDR2 SYDVKM. The J segment lost 5 bases and the V segment lost 5 bases, leaving 11 bases of the junction unmatched. CDR3 length equals 17 residues. DNA for the CDR3: TGTGCCAGCAGTGGGGGGACTAGCGGGACTGGGGACGAGACCCAGTACTTC. Translated: CASSGGTSGTGDETQYF.

The gene calls are TRBV29-1 and TRBJ1-1; D is undetermined. The V end was cut by 0 bases, the J end by 2 bases, with 7 bases between. This CDR3 region has 13 residues. Germline lookup yields CDR1 SQVTM and CDR2 ANQGSEA. CDR3 protein: CSVEETVNTEAFF. The CDR3 DNA reads TGCAGCGTTGAAGAAACAGTCAACACTGAAGCTTTCTTT. The variable domain in full, completed from reference TRBV29-1 and TRBJ1-1, reads SAVISQKPSRDICQRGTSLTIQCQVDSQVTMMFWYRQQPGQSLTLIATANQGSEATYESGFVIDKFPISRPNLTFSTLTVSNMSPEDSSIYLCSVEETVNTEAFFGQGTRLTVV.

This clone is a singleton in its sample. The genes are TRBV6-5 and TRBJ2-7; 7 nucleotides match TRBD1. The germline V gene encodes CDR1 MNHEY and CDR2 SVGAGI. This CDR3 contains 14 residues. The J segment lost 4 bases and the V segment lost 5 bases, leaving 8 bases of the junction unmatched. The CDR3 here is CASSPVAGGYEQYF. CDR3 bases: TGTGCCAGCAGTCCCGTGGCAGGGGGTTACGAGCAGTACTTC.

This chain joins TRBV10-1 and TRBJ2-4, with TRBD1 matching over 7 bases. The J segment lost 0 bases and the V segment lost 4 bases, leaving 0 bases of the junction unmatched. This CDR3 has 14 residues. Germline-derived CDR1 and CDR2 are WNHNN and SYGVQD (reference sequence). DNA for the CDR3: TGCGCCAGCAGTGGACAGGGAGCCAAAAACATTCAGTACTTC. Its protein product is CASSGQGAKNIQYF.

This clone is a singleton in its sample. The chain recombines TRBV5-1 with TRBJ2-3; possibly TRBD1 for D (5 bases). Germline CDR1 and CDR2: SGHRS and YFSETQ. There are 14 residues in the CDR3. V was cut by 0 bases and J by 10 bases, with 15 bases left in between. As DNA, the CDR3 is TGCGCCAGCAGCTTGGCTAGTGGGGCAGAAGCGCAGTATTTT. It translates to CASSLASGAEAQYF.

The genes are TRBV27 and TRBJ2-1; 11 bases agree with TRBD2. Germline V CDR1 and CDR2: MNHEY, SMNVEV (reference sequence). V gave up 5 bases and J gave up 7 bases; unmatched junction bases: 7. The CDR3 sequence is 15 residues long. The CDR3 coding sequence is TGTGCCAGCAGTCCACTAGCGGGAGCGGATAATGAGCAGTTCTTC. As protein: CASSPLAGADNEQFF.

The chain joins TRBV5-6 to TRBJ1-4; possibly TRBD1 for D (5 bases). Germline V gene lookup returns CDR1 SGHDT and CDR2 YYEEEE. The CDR3 spans 16 residues. Trimming cost V 0 bases and J 4 bases, with 13 bases left between them. CDR3 sequence reads: CASSLASGKINEKLFF. The DNA of the CDR3 is TGTGCCAGCAGCTTGGCCTCAGGGAAGATTAATGAAAAACTGTTTTTT. The complete variable domain, with remaining parts taken from reference TRBV5-6 and TRBJ1-4, reads DAGVTQSPTHLIKTRGQQVTLRCSPKSGHDTVSWYQQALGQGPQFIFQYYEEEERQRGNFPDRFSGHQFPNYSSELNVNALLLGDSALYLCASSLASGKINEKLFFGSGTQLSVL.

CDR3 in DNA: TGTGCCTGGAGTCCGCGGACAAAAGAGACCCAGTACTTC. It codes for CAWSPRTKETQYF. The rearrangement links TRBV30 to TRBJ2-5; TRBD1 is a possible D gene (5 bases). This CDR3 region has 13 residues. CDR1 and CDR2 from the germline V gene are GTSNPN and SVGIG (reference sequence). Between the trimmed V and J ends, which lost 2 bases and 3 bases, there was a span of 10 bases. Drawing the rest from reference TRBV30 and TRBJ2-5, the complete variable domain is SQTIHQWPATLVQPVGSPLSLECTVEGTSNPNLYWYRQAAGRGLQLLFYSVGIGQISSEVPQNLSASRPQDRQFILSSKKLLLSDSGFYLCAWSPRTKETQYFGPGTRLLVL.

V and J are TRBV6-5 and TRBJ1-5; 9 bases match TRBD1. Germline loops: CDR1 MNHEY, CDR2 SVGAGI. The CDR3 has 14 amino acids. The junction had 1 base not matched to a gene; V was cut back by 5 bases and J by 2 bases. The chain's CDR3 is CASSRQGGNQPQHF. CDR3 nucleotide sequence: TGTGCCAGCAGTCGACAGGGGGGCAATCAGCCCCAGCATTTT.

This clone was recorded a few times. The rearrangement uses TRBV6-1 and TRBJ2-2; D is perhaps TRBD1 (6 bases). CDR3 length equals 13 residues. V was clipped by 7 bases and J by 4 bases, with 10 bases between them. Germline loops: CDR1 MNHNS, CDR2 SASEGT. CDR3 region: CASNRDATGELFF. The CDR3 bases are TGTGCCAGCAACAGGGATGCCACCGGGGAGCTGTTTTTT.

The chain carries TRBV5-8 and TRBJ1-4; 8 positions match TRBD1. The CDR3 runs 15 residues. The trim removed 4 bases at V and 4 bases at J, leaving 6 bases unmatched. Germline loops: CDR1 SGHTS, CDR2 YDEGEE. CDR3 nucleotide sequence: TGTGCCAGCAGCCCTGACAGGGGCGATAATGAAAAACTGTTTTTT. Translated, it gives CASSPDRGDNEKLFF.

This chain joins TRBV27 and TRBJ2-1; D remains ambiguous. Trimming removed 4 bases at V and 4 bases at J, with 11 bases between. Germline V gene sequence: CDR1 MNHEY, CDR2 SMNVEV (reference sequence). The CDR3 loop spans 14 amino acids. The CDR3 bases are TGTGCCAGCAGTTCCCGTAAGAGTTACAATGAGCAGTTCTTC. Translation: CASSSRKSYNEQFF.

The chain uses TRBV4-1 and TRBJ2-3; 7 bases line up with TRBD2. V trimming: 1 base; J trimming: 4 bases; junction bases outside the gene matches: 8. Germline values: CDR1 MGHRA, CDR2 YSYEKL. This CDR3 comprises 16 residues. CDR3 sequence (DNA): TGCGCCAGCAGCCAAGTTGAGGGAGGGCCCCCAGATACGCAGTATTTT. Protein product: CASSQVEGGPPDTQYF.

The CDR3 region is CASSEGLAGSTDTQYF. As DNA, the CDR3 is TGTGCCAGCAGCGAGGGACTAGCGGGTTCCACAGATACGCAGTATTTT. The chain is built from TRBV9 and TRBJ2-3; TRBD2 aligns across 12 bases. The CDR3 runs 16 residues. CDR1 SGDLS and CDR2 YYNGEE come from the germline V gene. The trim removed 3 bases at V and 2 bases at J, leaving 4 bases unmatched.

The chain links TRBV7-8 to TRBJ2-1; TRBD2 aligns across 10 bases. CDR3 length: 14 residues. The V segment lost 5 bases and the J segment 16 bases; nucleotides outside the gene matches: 14. Germline loops: CDR1 SGHVS, CDR2 FQNEAQ. Here the CDR3 reads CASSPRLAGRGGFF. The CDR3 DNA is TGTGCCAGCAGCCCACGACTAGCGGGTAGGGGGGGATTCTTC.